Below, one TCR beta chain is given with its context. Its antigen is still unknown. Surgery cases with the highest brain T cell transcript signatures were chosen for sequencing. Patients received at least one anti-epileptic drug before surgery. Produced via immunoSEQ multiplex PCR; TCRdb's table is partial and in-frame only. The table includes about 120,000 clones, approximately 94% detected once. This entry belongs to a study of brain T cells in children with intractable seizures. V was trimmed by 4 bases and J by 2 bases, leaving 12 bases between them. The CDR3 is made up of 14 amino acids. The germline gives CDR1 MDHEN, CDR2 SYDVKM. Study findings and constraints: Patients' HCMV serostatus was unknown; virus specificity rests on CDR3 similarity alone. Absence of clones before surgery may stem from lower sequencing depth.

J is TRBJ2-7 and V is TRBV28; D unresolved. The TCR comes from a boy less than two years old with hemimegalencephaly and intractable seizures. Sample: peripheral blood, taken at surgery. The CDR3 spells CASSYSPGTYEQYF. DNA of the CDR3: TGTGCCAGCAGTTACTCGCCGGGTACCTACGAGCAGTACTTC. Combining the CDR3 with reference TRBV28 and TRBJ2-7 gives the whole variable domain DVKVTQSSRYLVKRTGEKVFLECVQDMDHENMFWYRQDPGLGLRLIYFSYDVKMKEKGDIPEGYSVSREKKERFSLILESASTNQTSMYLCASSYSPGTYEQYFGPGTRLTVT.